The T cell receptor (beta chain) described here comes from a study of Ad26.COV2.S vaccination and SARS-CoV-2 variants. Overall study context: Dosing was one shot or two shots 56 days apart. Study results and caveats: Assessments of TCR breadth and depth may have underestimated the total T cell responses.

Measured with immunoSEQ multiplex PCR; TCRdb has only the in-frame clones, and not every one. The table records around 450,000 clones, around 87% of them present only once. The CDR3 contains 16 residues. Trimming cost V 4 bases and J 2 bases; bases outside gene matches: 6. The germline CDR1 and CDR2 sequences are MNHEY and SVGAGI. Of note for this clone: Antigen unknown.

Treatment here: 15 to 20 received Ad26.COV2.S at low or high dose, single or two shots; about 5 received placebo; per-sample allocation not given. Following the first vaccine or placebo injection, samples were taken on day 63. The TCR originated in a person between 18 and 65 years old who received the Ad26.COV2.S COVID-19 vaccine or a placebo. The sequenced sample was peripheral blood, obtained in a trial of Ad26.COV2.S vaccine versus placebo. The V gene is TRBV6-5, the J gene TRBJ2-7; the match to TRBD2 covers 12 bases. CDR3: CASSSPGLAGTYEQYF. In DNA form, the CDR3 reads TGTGCCAGCAGTTCTCCGGGACTAGCGGGTACCTACGAGCAGTACTTC.